Following are 25 T cell receptor beta chains from one sample sequenced in a study of cytomegalovirus exposure and HLA in healthy donors. PCR involved 60 Vbeta and 13 Jbeta primers. Generated by immunoSEQ multiplex PCR, the TCRdb table keeps only in-frame clones and is missing some. The sample consists of 150,000 to 200,000 clones, roughly 90% of them appearing once. Material for sequencing was PBMCs. These receptors came from a woman between 18 and 29 years old in good health and CMV-seronegative.

J is TRBJ2-5 and V is TRBV2, with 11 nucleotides matching TRBD2. Looked up from germline, CDR1 is SNHLY and CDR2 is FYNNEI. The CDR3 is 14 amino acids. J gave up 5 bases and V 5 bases, and 4 bases lay outside the gene matches. The DNA of the CDR3 is TGTGCCAGCAGTTTTAGCGGGGGGGATGAGACCCAGTACTTC. Translated: CASSFSGGDETQYF.

This clone was counted a few times. V gene TRBV6-5 combines with J gene TRBJ1-6; 10 nucleotides match TRBD1. The CDR3 has 15 amino acids. CDR1 MNHEY and CDR2 SVGAGI come from the germline V gene. J gave up 5 bases and V 6 bases, and 4 bases lay outside the gene matches. CDR3 sequence reads: CASRWGTGDNSPLHF. As DNA, the CDR3 is TGTGCCAGCAGATGGGGGACAGGGGATAATTCACCCCTCCACTTT.

This clone was picked up one time. This chain links TRBV19 with TRBJ2-7; TRBD1 aligns across 11 bases. This CDR3 has 14 residues. In germline, CDR1 is LNHDA, CDR2 SQIVND (reference sequence). The trim removed 5 bases at V and 6 bases at J, leaving 6 bases unmatched. CDR3 loop: CASSSGTGGSEQYF. The CDR3, as DNA: TGTGCCAGTAGTTCGGGGACAGGGGGAAGCGAGCAGTACTTC.

In DNA, the CDR3 is TGTGCCAGCAAGTCACTAGGAGGTAACTATGGCTACACCTTC. This sequence encodes CASKSLGGNYGYTF. The chain is built from TRBV27 and TRBJ1-2, with D unclear. Trimming took 7 bases from V and 1 from J, leaving 13 bases between them. Germline V lookup: CDR1 MNHEY, CDR2 SMNVEV (reference sequence). The CDR3 totals 14 residues.

The chain couples TRBV28 to TRBJ2-5, with 9 bases fitting TRBD2. The assigned J gene may be wrong: the sequence end matches TRBJ2-7 better. Germline-derived CDR1 and CDR2 are MDHEN and SYDVKM. CDR3 size: 13 residues. CDR3 loop: CASRVAGDYEQYF. In nucleotides, the CDR3 is TGTGCCAGCAGGGTAGCGGGGGATTACGAGCAGTACTTC.

V usage is TRBV7-9 and J usage is TRBJ1-1; the D gene is possibly TRBD1 (6 bases). Germline V lookup: CDR1 SEHNR, CDR2 FQNEAQ (reference sequence). The CDR3 is made up of 15 amino acids. V lost 0 bases to trimming and J lost 0 bases, with 8 bases between them. The CDR3, as DNA: TGTGCCAGCAGCTTAGCGACAGGCATGAACACTGAAGCTTTCTTT. This sequence encodes CASSLATGMNTEAFF.

The chain couples TRBV5-1 to TRBJ2-6; D might be TRBD1 (6 bases). CDR1 SGHRS and CDR2 YFSETQ come from the germline V gene. The CDR3 loop spans 16 amino acids. Deletions cut 3 bases from V and 0 bases from J, with 10 bases between. This chain's CDR3 is CASSSDRHSGANVLTF. The CDR3, as DNA: TGCGCCAGCAGCTCGGACAGACACTCTGGGGCCAACGTCCTGACTTTC.

The chain uses TRBV11-3 and TRBJ2-7; 8 bases fit TRBD2. V lost 5 bases to trimming and J lost 2 bases; unmatched junction nucleotides: 5. The CDR3 has 14 amino acids. Germline V gene lookup returns CDR1 SGHNT and CDR2 YENEEA. The CDR3: CASSHGTSPYEQYF. As DNA, the CDR3 is TGTGCCAGCAGCCACGGGACTAGTCCCTACGAGCAGTACTTC.

The chain recombines TRBV7-6 with TRBJ1-5; TRBD1 is a possible D gene (5 bases). Germline V gene lookup returns CDR1 SGHVS and CDR2 FNYEAQ. Trimming left V 0 bases short and J 5 bases short, with 11 bases between. There are 15 residues in the CDR3. The CDR3 DNA sequence: TGTGCCAGCAGCTTAGCGGCGGGGGGTGATCAGCCCCAGCATTTT. Protein product: CASSLAAGGDQPQHF.

The chain uses TRBV19 and TRBJ1-2, with D perhaps matching TRBD1 (5 bases). The germline gives CDR1 LNHDA, CDR2 SQIVND (reference sequence). Trimming pared 5 bases from V and 4 bases from J, leaving 11 bases between. This CDR3 contains 13 residues. CDR3 in amino acids: CASSESGGYGYTF. The CDR3 bases are TGTGCCAGTAGTGAGTCGGGGGGCTATGGCTACACCTTC.

In its sample, this clone was seen once. The DNA of the CDR3 is TGTGCCAGCACCACCGGTACGGCTAGCGCATACAATGAGCAGTTCTTC. This encodes CASTTGTASAYNEQFF. V usage is TRBV2 and J usage is TRBJ2-1; TRBD2 is a possible D gene (6 bases). The CDR3 consists of 16 residues. Germline assignment: CDR1 SNHLY and CDR2 FYNNEI. V was pared by 7 bases and J by 4 bases, with 20 bases between. Looking up the rest from reference TRBV2 and TRBJ2-1 gives the full variable domain: EPEVTQTPSHQVTQMGQEVILRCVPISNHLYFYWYRQILGQKVEFLVSFYNNEISEKSEIFDDQFSVERPDGSNFTLKIRSTKLEDSAMYFCASTTGTASAYNEQFFGPGTRLTVL.

The V call is TRBV5-1, the J call TRBJ2-5, with unresolved D. The CDR3 totals 14 residues. The V and J ends lost 3 bases and 0 bases respectively, with 9 bases between them. Looked up from germline, CDR1 is SGHRS and CDR2 is YFSETQ. The DNA of the CDR3 is TGCGCCAGCAGCTCTTACAGAGACCAAGAGACCCAGTACTTC. Its protein is CASSSYRDQETQYF.

This clone was seen once. The chain recombines TRBV19 with TRBJ1-5; D ambiguous. Germline V gene sequence: CDR1 LNHDA, CDR2 SQIVND (reference sequence). V lost 5 bases, J lost 6 bases, and 11 bases lay in between. The CDR3 extends over 13 amino acids. The CDR3 sequence: CASSPSEAQPQHF. CDR3 coding DNA: TGTGCCAGTAGTCCCTCCGAGGCTCAGCCCCAGCATTTT.

This clone was counted once. Other DNA variants within this sample encode the same CDR3. The V gene is TRBV6-5, the J gene TRBJ1-2; D is unclear. The germline V gene encodes CDR1 MNHEY and CDR2 SVGAGI. The CDR3 loop spans 14 amino acids. The ends were cut back, 2 bases at V and 2 bases at J, with 9 bases in the middle. CDR3 nucleotides: TGTGCCAGCAGTTACGGTACGGGGAACTATGGCTACACCTTC. Its translation is CASSYGTGNYGYTF.

This chain connects TRBV5-5 to TRBJ2-7; 7 bases align to TRBD1. Germline trimming cut 0 bases from V and 0 bases from J; bases unmatched to any gene: 9. CDR3 length: 17 amino acids. Germline V gives CDR1 SGHKS, CDR2 YYEKEE (reference sequence). The CDR3 loop is CASSLVPGTAISYEQYF. The CDR3, as DNA: TGTGCCAGCAGCTTGGTACCGGGGACAGCGATCTCCTACGAGCAGTACTTC. Using reference TRBV5-5 and TRBJ2-7 for the parts outside the CDR3, the full variable domain is DAGVTQSPTHLIKTRGQQVTLRCSPISGHKSVSWYQQVLGQGPQFIFQYYEKEERGRGNFPDRFSARQFPNYSSELNVNALLLGDSALYLCASSLVPGTAISYEQYFGPGTRLTVT.

The chain carries TRBV2 and TRBJ2-5; TRBD2 agrees at 7 bases. This CDR3 has 13 residues. V lost 8 bases, J lost 5 bases, and 8 bases stayed unmatched. Germline assignment: CDR1 SNHLY and CDR2 FYNNEI. The CDR3 DNA reads TGTGCCAGCCTACGGGGGAGGGAGGAGACCCAGTACTTC. Translation gives CASLRGREETQYF.

The chain uses TRBV5-8 and TRBJ2-5; D ambiguous. CDR1 is SGHTS and CDR2 is YDEGEE in the germline V gene. Trimming removed 0 bases from V and 5 bases from J, with 5 bases in between. The CDR3 runs to 12 residues. For the CDR3, the DNA is TGTGCCAGCAGCTTGGGAGCGGAGACCCAGTACTTC. Translated: CASSLGAETQYF.

The chain employs TRBV28 and TRBJ2-5; D is uncertain. Germline-derived CDR1 and CDR2 are MDHEN and SYDVKM. The V end lost 4 bases, the J end lost 5 bases, and 11 bases lay between the germline ends. This CDR3 is built from 13 residues. The DNA for the CDR3 is TGTGCCAGCAGTTCGGCGGCCCCGGAGACCCAGTACTTC. It specifies CASSSAAPETQYF.

The chain employs TRBV6-1 and TRBJ2-7; D not certain. V gave up 0 bases and J gave up 3 bases, with 12 bases separating them. The length of the CDR3 is 15 residues. Germline CDR1 reads MNHNS; CDR2 reads SASEGT. CDR3 DNA: TGTGCCAGCAGTGAAGCGCTAAAAGAAAGCTACGAGCAGTACTTC. Protein: CASSEALKESYEQYF.

The rearrangement uses TRBV28 and TRBJ2-3; TRBD2 aligns across 10 bases. The germline CDR1 and CDR2 sequences are MDHEN and SYDVKM. The V gene end was trimmed by 5 bases and the J gene end by 6 bases; junction bases not matched to a gene: 14. This CDR3 has 17 amino acids. CDR3 in amino acids: CASSPQLAGLTADTQYF. The CDR3 DNA reads as TGTGCCAGCAGTCCTCAACTAGCGGGGCTCACGGCGGATACGCAGTATTTT.

In its sample, this clone was seen once. This chain connects TRBV27 to TRBJ2-6; a possible D gene is TRBD1 (6 bases). V was cut by 8 bases and J by 0 bases, with 11 bases left in between. Germline CDR1 reads MNHEY; CDR2 reads SMNVEV (reference sequence). This CDR3 region has 15 residues. CDR3 DNA: TGTGCCAGCGGGACACGATACTCTGGGGCCAACGTCCTGACTTTC. Its protein is CASGTRYSGANVLTF.

The rearrangement links TRBV7-2 to TRBJ2-2, with D possibly being TRBD2 (5 bases). The CDR3 is 15 residues long. Trimming removed 2 bases from V and 3 bases from J, with 10 bases in between. The germline gives CDR1 SGHTA, CDR2 FQGNSA. The CDR3 nucleotides read TGTGCCAGCAGCTTATTCGGGCGGGACACCGGGGAGCTGTTTTTT. Its protein is CASSLFGRDTGELFF.

In this sample, this clone turned up many times. For the CDR3, the DNA is TGTGCCAGCAGCTCCGGGGTCTTGGAGAACACTGAAGCTTTCTTT. Translating gives CASSSGVLENTEAFF. The chain joins TRBV5-6 to TRBJ1-1; D gene ambiguous. V was cut by 3 bases and J by 1 base, with 13 bases left in between. Germline loops: CDR1 SGHDT, CDR2 YYEEEE. The CDR3 has 15 residues.

The rearrangement uses TRBV27 and TRBJ1-4; no definite D call. Trimming shortened V by 6 bases and J by 4 bases, and 15 bases separated the two germline ends. CDR1 is MNHEY and CDR2 is SMNVEV in the germline V gene (reference sequence). The CDR3 is 15 residues long. The CDR3 loop is CASSRSAGSNEKLFF. CDR3 sequence (DNA): TGTGCCAGCAGCCGGTCGGCAGGCAGTAATGAAAAACTGTTTTTT.

The chain joins TRBV18 to TRBJ1-5, with 7 bases matching TRBD1. The CDR3 has 13 amino acids. V trimming: 3 bases; J trimming: 7 bases; junction bases outside the gene matches: 3. Per germline, CDR1 KGHSH and CDR2 LQKENI. The CDR3 spells CASSPEGAQPQHF. CDR3 sequence (DNA): TGTGCCAGCTCACCGGAGGGGGCACAGCCCCAGCATTTT.